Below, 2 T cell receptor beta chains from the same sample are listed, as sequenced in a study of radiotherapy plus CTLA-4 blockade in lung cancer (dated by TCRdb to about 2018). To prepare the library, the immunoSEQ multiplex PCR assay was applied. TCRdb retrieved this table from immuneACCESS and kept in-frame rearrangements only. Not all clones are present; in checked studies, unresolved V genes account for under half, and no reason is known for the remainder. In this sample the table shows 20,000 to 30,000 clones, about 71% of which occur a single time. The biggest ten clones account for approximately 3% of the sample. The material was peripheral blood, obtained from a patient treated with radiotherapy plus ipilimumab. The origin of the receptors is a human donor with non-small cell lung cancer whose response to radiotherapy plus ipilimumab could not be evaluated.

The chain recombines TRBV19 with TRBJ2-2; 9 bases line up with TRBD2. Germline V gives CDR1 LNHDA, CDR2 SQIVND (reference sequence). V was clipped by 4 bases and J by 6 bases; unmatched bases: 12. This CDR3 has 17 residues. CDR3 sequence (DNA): TGTGCCAGTAGTACAATAAGCGGCGGGAGGGCCGCCGGGGAGCTGTTTTTT. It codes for CASSTISGGRAAGELFF.

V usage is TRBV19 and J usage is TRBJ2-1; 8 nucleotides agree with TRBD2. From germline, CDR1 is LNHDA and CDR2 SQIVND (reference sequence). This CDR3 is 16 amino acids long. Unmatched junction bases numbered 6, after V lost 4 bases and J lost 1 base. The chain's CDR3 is CASSTRLAGSYNEQFF. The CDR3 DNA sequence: TGTGCCAGTAGTACTAGGTTAGCGGGATCCTACAATGAGCAGTTCTTC.